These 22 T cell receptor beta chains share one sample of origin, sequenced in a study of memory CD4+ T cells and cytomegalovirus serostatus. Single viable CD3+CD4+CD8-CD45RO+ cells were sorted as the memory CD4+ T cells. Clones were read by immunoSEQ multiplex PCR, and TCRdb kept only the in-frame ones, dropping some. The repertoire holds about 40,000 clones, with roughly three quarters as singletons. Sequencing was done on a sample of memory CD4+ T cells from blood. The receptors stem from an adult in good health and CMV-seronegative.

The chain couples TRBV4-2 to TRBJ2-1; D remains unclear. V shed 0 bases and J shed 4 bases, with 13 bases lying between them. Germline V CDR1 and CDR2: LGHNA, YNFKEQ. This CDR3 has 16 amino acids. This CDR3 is CASSQDSQYRYNEQFF. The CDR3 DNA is TGTGCCAGCAGCCAAGATAGCCAGTACAGATACAATGAGCAGTTCTTC.

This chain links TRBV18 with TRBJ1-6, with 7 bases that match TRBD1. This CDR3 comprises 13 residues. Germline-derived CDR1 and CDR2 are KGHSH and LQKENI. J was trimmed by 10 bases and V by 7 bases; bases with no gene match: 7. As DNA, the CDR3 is TGTGCCAGCTTCGAGACAGGGCCCTCACCCCTCCACTTT. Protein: CASFETGPSPLHF.

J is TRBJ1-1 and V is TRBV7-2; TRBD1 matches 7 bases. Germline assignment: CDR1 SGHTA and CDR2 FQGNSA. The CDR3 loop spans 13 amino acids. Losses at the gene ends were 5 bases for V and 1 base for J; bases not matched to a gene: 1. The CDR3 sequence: CASSRTGNTEAFF. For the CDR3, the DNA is TGTGCCAGCAGCCGGACAGGGAACACTGAAGCTTTCTTT.

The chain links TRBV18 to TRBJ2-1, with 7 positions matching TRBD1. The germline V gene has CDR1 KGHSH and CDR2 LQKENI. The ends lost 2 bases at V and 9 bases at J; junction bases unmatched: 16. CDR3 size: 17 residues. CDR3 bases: TGTGCCAGCTCACCATTCCCGGGACAGAGGGCCTCGGGTGAGCAGTTCTTC. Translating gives CASSPFPGQRASGEQFF.

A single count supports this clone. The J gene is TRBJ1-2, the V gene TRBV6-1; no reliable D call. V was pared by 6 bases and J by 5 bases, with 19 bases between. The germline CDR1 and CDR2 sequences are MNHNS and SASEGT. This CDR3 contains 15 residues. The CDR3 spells CASSDAPGSLYGYTF. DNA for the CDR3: TGTGCCAGCAGCGACGCCCCGGGGTCCCTTTATGGCTACACCTTC.

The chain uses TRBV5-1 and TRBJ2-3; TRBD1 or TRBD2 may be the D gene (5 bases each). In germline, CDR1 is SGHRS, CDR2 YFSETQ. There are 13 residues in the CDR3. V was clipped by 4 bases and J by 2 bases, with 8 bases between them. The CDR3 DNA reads TGCGCCAGCAGCGGGGGAGACACAGATACGCAGTATTTT. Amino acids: CASSGGDTDTQYF.

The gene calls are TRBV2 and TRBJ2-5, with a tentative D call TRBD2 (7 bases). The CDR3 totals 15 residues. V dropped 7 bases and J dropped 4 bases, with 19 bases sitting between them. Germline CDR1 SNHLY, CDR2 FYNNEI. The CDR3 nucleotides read TGTGCCAGCAAAAGGGGGGGCGAAGTTTTAGAGACCCAGTACTTC. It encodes CASKRGGEVLETQYF.

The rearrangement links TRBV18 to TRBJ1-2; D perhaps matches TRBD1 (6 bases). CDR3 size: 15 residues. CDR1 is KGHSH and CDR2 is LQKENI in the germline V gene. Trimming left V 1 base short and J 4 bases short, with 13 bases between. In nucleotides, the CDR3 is TGTGCCAGCTCACCACGAGCTCTAGGGGGCTATGGCTACACCTTC. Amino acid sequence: CASSPRALGGYGYTF.

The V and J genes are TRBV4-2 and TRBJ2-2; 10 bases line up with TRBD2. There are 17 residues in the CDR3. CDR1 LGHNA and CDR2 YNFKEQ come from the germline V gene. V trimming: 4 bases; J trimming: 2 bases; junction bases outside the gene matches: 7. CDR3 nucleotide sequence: TGTGCCAGCAGCCGAGACACTAGCGGGGTTAACACCGGGGAGCTGTTTTTT. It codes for CASSRDTSGVNTGELFF.

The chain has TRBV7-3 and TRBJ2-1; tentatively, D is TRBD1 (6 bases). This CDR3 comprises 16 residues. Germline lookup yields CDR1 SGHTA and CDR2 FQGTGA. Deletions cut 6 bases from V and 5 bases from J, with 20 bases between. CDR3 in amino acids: CASSLQGPHTNNEQFF. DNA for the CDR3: TGTGCCAGCAGTCTACAGGGCCCCCATACTAACAATGAGCAGTTCTTC.

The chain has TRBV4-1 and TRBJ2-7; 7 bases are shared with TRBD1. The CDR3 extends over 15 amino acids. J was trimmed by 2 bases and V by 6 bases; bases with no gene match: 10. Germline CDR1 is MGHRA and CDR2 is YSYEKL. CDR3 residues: CASRSRTGTTYEQYF. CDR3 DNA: TGCGCCAGCAGAAGTAGGACAGGAACAACCTACGAGCAGTACTTC.

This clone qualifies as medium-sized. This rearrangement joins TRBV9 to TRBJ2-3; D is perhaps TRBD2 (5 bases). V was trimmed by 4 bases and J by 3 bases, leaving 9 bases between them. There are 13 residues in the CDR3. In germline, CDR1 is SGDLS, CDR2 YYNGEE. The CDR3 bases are TGTGCCAGCAGCAGGGAGAGGACAGATACGCAGTATTTT. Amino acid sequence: CASSRERTDTQYF.

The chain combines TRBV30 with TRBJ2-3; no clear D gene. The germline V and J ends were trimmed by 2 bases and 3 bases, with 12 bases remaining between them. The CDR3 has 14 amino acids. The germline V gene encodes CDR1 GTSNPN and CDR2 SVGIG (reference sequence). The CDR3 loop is CAWSKTGGTDTQYF. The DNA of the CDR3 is TGTGCCTGGAGTAAAACTGGTGGAACAGATACGCAGTATTTT. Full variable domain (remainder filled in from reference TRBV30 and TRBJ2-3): SQTIHQWPATLVQPVGSPLSLECTVEGTSNPNLYWYRQAAGRGLQLLFYSVGIGQISSEVPQNLSASRPQDRQFILSSKKLLLSDSGFYLCAWSKTGGTDTQYFGPGTRLTVL.

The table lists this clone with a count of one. As DNA, the CDR3 is TGTGCCAGCAGCCCAGGGGGGAAAAAAGCTTTCTTT. This translates into CASSPGGKKAFF. The V call is TRBV13, the J call TRBJ1-1; TRBD1 matches 7 bases. This CDR3 contains 12 residues. With V trimmed by 5 bases and J by 9 bases, 6 bases remained unmatched. Germline V gene sequence: CDR1 PRHDT, CDR2 FYEKMQ (reference sequence).

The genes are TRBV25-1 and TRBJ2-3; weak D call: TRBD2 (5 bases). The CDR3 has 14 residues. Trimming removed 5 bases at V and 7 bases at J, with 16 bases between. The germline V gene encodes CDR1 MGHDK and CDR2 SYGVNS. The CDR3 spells CASSRGSRLNTQYF. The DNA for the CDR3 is TGTGCCAGCAGTCGCGGGTCCCGGTTGAATACGCAGTATTTT.

Here the CDR3 DNA reads TGTGCCAGTTCAGGGCCCTGGGGAGCGGGGGGGCTAGAGACCCAGTACTTC. Encoded protein: CASSGPWGAGGLETQYF. The V gene is TRBV19, the J gene TRBJ2-5; 10 bases agree with TRBD2. The V gene end was trimmed by 8 bases and the J gene end by 4 bases; junction bases not matched to a gene: 16. The CDR3 has 17 amino acids. Looked up from germline, CDR1 is LNHDA and CDR2 is SQIVND (reference sequence). The full variable domain, in which reference TRBV19 and TRBJ2-5 provide the parts outside the CDR3, is DGGITQSPKYLFRKEGQNVTLSCEQNLNHDAMYWYRQDPGQGLRLIYYSQIVNDFQKGDIAEGYSVSREKKESFPLTVTSAQKNPTAFYLCASSGPWGAGGLETQYFGPGTRLLVL.

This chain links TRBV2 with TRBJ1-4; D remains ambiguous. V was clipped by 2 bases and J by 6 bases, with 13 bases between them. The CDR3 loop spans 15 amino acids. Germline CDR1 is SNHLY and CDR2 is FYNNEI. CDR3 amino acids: CASSEFGRTDEKLFF. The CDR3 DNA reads TGTGCCAGCAGTGAATTTGGTCGAACAGATGAAAAACTGTTTTTT.

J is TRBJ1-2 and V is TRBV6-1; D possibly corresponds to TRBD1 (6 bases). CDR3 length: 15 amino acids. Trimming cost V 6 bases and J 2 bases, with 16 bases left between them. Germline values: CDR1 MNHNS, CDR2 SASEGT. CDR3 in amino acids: CASRRPRGQNYGYTF. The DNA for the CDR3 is TGTGCCAGCAGACGCCCCAGGGGACAAAACTATGGCTACACCTTC.

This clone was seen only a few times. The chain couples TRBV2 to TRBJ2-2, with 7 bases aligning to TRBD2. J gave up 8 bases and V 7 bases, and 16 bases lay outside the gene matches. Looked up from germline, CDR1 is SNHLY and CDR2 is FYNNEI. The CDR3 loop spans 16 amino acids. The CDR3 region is CASINSAGLPTGELFF. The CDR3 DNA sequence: TGTGCCAGCATAAATTCAGCGGGACTCCCTACGGGGGAGCTGTTTTTT.

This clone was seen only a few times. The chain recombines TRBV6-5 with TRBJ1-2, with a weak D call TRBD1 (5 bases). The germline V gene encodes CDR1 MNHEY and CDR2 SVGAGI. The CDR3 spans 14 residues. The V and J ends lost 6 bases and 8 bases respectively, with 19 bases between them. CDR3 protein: CASRRGMEGIGYTF. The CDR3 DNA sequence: TGTGCCAGCAGGAGGGGTATGGAGGGAATCGGCTACACCTTC.

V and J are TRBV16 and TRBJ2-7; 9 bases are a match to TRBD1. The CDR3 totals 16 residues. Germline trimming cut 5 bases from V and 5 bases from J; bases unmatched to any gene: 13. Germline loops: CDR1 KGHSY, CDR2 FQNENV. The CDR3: CASSAAGDRVRHEQYF. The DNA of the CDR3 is TGTGCCAGCAGCGCCGCCGGGGACAGGGTCCGGCACGAGCAGTACTTC.

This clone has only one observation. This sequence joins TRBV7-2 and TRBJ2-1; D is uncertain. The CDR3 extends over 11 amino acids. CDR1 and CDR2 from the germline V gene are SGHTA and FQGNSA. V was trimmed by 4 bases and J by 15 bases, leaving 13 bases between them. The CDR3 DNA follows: TGTGCCAGCAGCTCGAGCCACCTATCGTTCTTC. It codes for CASSSSHLSFF.